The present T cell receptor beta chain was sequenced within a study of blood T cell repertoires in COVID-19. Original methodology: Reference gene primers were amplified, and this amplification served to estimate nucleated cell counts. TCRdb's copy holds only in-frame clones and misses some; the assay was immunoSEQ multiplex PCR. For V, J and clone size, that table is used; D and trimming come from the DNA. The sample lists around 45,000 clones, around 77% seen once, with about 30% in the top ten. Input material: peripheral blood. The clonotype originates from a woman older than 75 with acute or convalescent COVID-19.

The CDR3, as DNA: TGTGCCAGCAGCCAGACCTCAACCAACAGGGTTCCCTTTTACGAGCAGTACTTC. Amino acid sequence: CASSQTSTNRVPFYEQYF. The J gene is TRBJ2-7, the V gene TRBV3-1 (or the pseudogene TRBV3-2); possibly TRBD1 for D (6 bases). V was trimmed by 3 bases and J by 4 bases, leaving 25 bases between them. CDR1 is LGHDT, CDR2 YNNKEL, per germline (reference sequence). The CDR3 loop spans 18 amino acids.